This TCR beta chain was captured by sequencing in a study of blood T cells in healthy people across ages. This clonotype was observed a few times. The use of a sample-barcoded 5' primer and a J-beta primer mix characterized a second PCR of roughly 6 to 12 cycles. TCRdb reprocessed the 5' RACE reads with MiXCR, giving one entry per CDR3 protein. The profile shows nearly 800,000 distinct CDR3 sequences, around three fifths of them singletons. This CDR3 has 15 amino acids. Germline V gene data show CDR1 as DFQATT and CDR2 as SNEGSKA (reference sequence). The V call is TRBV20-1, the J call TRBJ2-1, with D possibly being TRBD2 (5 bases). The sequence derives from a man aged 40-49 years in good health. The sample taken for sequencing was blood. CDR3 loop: CSPPPAGWADNEQFF. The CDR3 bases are TGCAGCCCTCCCCCGGCGGGCTGGGCGGACAATGAGCAGTTCTTC.